There are many counts of the clone carrying this T cell receptor (beta chain). This sample stems from a study of regulatory T cells in long-lasting Graves disease. Through Arm-PCR of CDR3 regions and iRepertoire HTBI primers, TCR beta libraries were built. TCRdb reprocessed the multiplex PCR reads via MiXCR and lists one record per CDR3 protein. The sample has approximately 470,000 distinct CDR3 sequences; around 20% are singletons. Specified time point: persistent/refractory GD, antithyroid drugs over 5 years with positive TRAb. Extracted RNA from PBMCs served as the source of the TCR library. Trimming took 8 bases from V and 5 from J, leaving 12 bases between them. The germline V gene has CDR1 SGHVS and CDR2 FNYEAQ. The CDR3 spans 13 residues.

The source was peripheral blood mononuclear cells (PBMCs), collected when the disease was refractory, from a patient treated with antithyroid drugs. The chain joins TRBV7-6 to TRBJ2-2; possibly TRBD2 for D (6 bases). This receptor was identified in a female donor with Graves disease. In nucleotides, the CDR3 is TGTGCCAGCTCTAGTCGGGGGACCGGGGAGCTGTTTTTT. It codes for CASSSRGTGELFF.